Listed below are T cell receptor beta chains from one sample, sequenced in a study of regulatory T cells in long-lasting Graves disease. TCRdb used MiXCR to reprocess the multiplex PCR reads, holding one entry per CDR3 protein. The sample holds more than 300,000 distinct CDR3 sequences, 20% seen once. The input for sequencing was peripheral blood mononuclear cells (PBMCs), taken when the disease was refractory, from a patient treated with antithyroid drugs. Receptors originate from a female donor with Graves disease. Each CDR3 is given with its conserved first and last residue. Each record gives: CDR3 DNA, CDR3 protein, V gene, clone size, D gene, J gene. D genes are given only for firm matches. A clone size is listed for some rows: how often the clone was seen (once, few, many), or a class if it is expanded.

TGCAGTGCTAGAGATAAGTCGGAGCGGGGGCGAAATGAGCAGTTCTTC,CSARDKSERGRNEQFF,TRBV20-1,few,TRBD2,TRBJ2-1
TGTGCCAGCAGTCAACAGGGGTTTAACACTGAAGCTTTCTTT,CASSQQGFNTEAFF,TRBV12-3/TRBV12-4,many,TRBD1,TRBJ1-1
TGTGCCAGCACGTCGGACAGGGTAAACGAGCAGTACTTC,CASTSDRVNEQYF,TRBV7-6,few,TRBD1,TRBJ2-7
TGTGCCACCAGTTCCCTGACAGGGAGGACTTTCTTT,CATSSLTGRTFF,TRBV24-1,-,TRBD1,TRBJ1-1
TGCGCCAGCAGCCGGGACCGCAGGGCCCAGTACTTC,CASSRDRRAQYF,TRBV5-1,few,-,TRBJ2-5
TGTGCCAGCAGTGGAACGGACAGGGAGCTTCATTACGAGCAGTACTTC,CASSGTDRELHYEQYF,TRBV6-4,many,TRBD1,TRBJ2-7
TGCAGTGCCTGGCCCGGGCCAAGCACCACCTACGAGCAGTACTTC,CSAWPGPSTTYEQYF,TRBV20-1,-,-,TRBJ2-7
TGTGCCAGTAGTGGATCGTGGGGGGTCAATCAGCCCCAGCATTTT,CASSGSWGVNQPQHF,TRBV19,few,-,TRBJ1-5
TGTGCCAGCTCATCGGGACGGATTAGCAATCAGCCCCAGCATTTT,CASSSGRISNQPQHF,TRBV18,-,-,TRBJ1-5
TGCAGTGCTAGGAAGGGAAATAATTCACCCCTCCACTTT,CSARKGNNSPLHF,TRBV20-1,many,-,TRBJ1-6
TGTGCCAGCAGTTACGGGCAGTTCTACGAGCAGTACTTC,CASSYGQFYEQYF,TRBV6-5,few,-,TRBJ2-7
TGTGCCAGCTCAACTCAGGGGACCGGAAACACCATATATTTT,CASSTQGTGNTIYF,TRBV18,-,-,TRBJ1-3
TGTGCCAGCAGCCCAGGGGGGAGCAGATTGAACACTGAAGCTTTCTTT,CASSPGGSRLNTEAFF,TRBV7-3,many,TRBD1,TRBJ1-1
TGTGCCAGCAAAAGAGGGACAGGGACCTACGAGCAGTACTTC,CASKRGTGTYEQYF,TRBV6-1,many,TRBD1,TRBJ2-7
TGTGCCAGCAGCTTGAGACGGGAGGACAGCCGCACAGATACGCAGTATTTT,CASSLRREDSRTDTQYF,TRBV5-5,-,-,TRBJ2-3
TGTGCCAGTAGTGCGGACAGGGTAGGCGAGCAGTACTTC,CASSADRVGEQYF,TRBV19,few,TRBD1,TRBJ2-7
TGTGCCAGCAGTGTGGACAGGGGCGAGCAGTACTTC,CASSVDRGEQYF,TRBV6-1,many,TRBD1,TRBJ2-7
TGTGCCAGCTCACCACCCGGGACAGGGGGTAATGGCTACACCTTC,CASSPPGTGGNGYTF,TRBV18,few,TRBD1,TRBJ1-2
TGTGCCAGCAGCTTTGGGGGGACAGGGGGCCTCTATGGCTACACCTTC,CASSFGGTGGLYGYTF,TRBV11-2,few,TRBD1,TRBJ1-2
TGTGCCAGCAGTTGGGGACAGGGTAATACGCAGTATTTT,CASSWGQGNTQYF,TRBV6-9,-,TRBD1,TRBJ2-3
TGTGCCAGCAGCTGGGTGGGCAGACAAGCTTTCTTT,CASSWVGRQAFF,TRBV28,many,-,TRBJ1-1
TGCAGTGCTAGCCCCTCGGACGCTATGAACACCGGGGAGCTGTTTTTT,CSASPSDAMNTGELFF,TRBV20-1,-,-,TRBJ2-2
TGTGCCACCAGCGAGAACACTGAAGCTTTCTTT,CATSENTEAFF,TRBV15,many,-,TRBJ1-1
TGTGCCAGCAGTTACGGGGCCAACAATCAGCCCCAGCATTTT,CASSYGANNQPQHF,TRBV6-9,few,-,TRBJ1-5
TGTGCCAGTAGTATAAGCGGCGCGAACACCGGGGAGCTGTTTTTT,CASSISGANTGELFF,TRBV19,-,-,TRBJ2-2
TGTGCCAGCTCACGCCTGAGCGCCCAAGAGACCCAGTACTTC,CASSRLSAQETQYF,TRBV18,many,-,TRBJ2-5
TGTGCCAGCAGCGTAGCCACCTACACTGAAGCTTTCTTT,CASSVATYTEAFF,TRBV9,-,-,TRBJ1-1
TGTGCCAGCAGCGTAGCCGCCAGGGCCACATCCTACGAGCAGTACTTC,CASSVAARATSYEQYF,TRBV9,-,-,TRBJ2-7
TGTGCCAGCTCACCGGGATACCTCTATGGCTACACCTTC,CASSPGYLYGYTF,TRBV18,many,-,TRBJ1-2
TGCAGCCAGATCCGGGGGTCGGAGACCCAGTACTTC,CSQIRGSETQYF,TRBV20-1,many,-,TRBJ2-5
TGCAGTGCTAGATCAGAAGCAATAGCCAAAAACATTCAGTACTTC,CSARSEAIAKNIQYF,TRBV20-1,-,-,TRBJ2-4
TGTGCCAGCAGTTACGGATACACCCCGGAAAAACTGTTTTTT,CASSYGYTPEKLFF,TRBV6-9,many,-,TRBJ1-4
TGTGCCAGCAGTATATACCTTTCAGGGCAAGAGCAGTTCTTC,CASSIYLSGQEQFF,TRBV2,-,-,TRBJ2-1
TGTGCCTGGAAGACGGACGGGCAACGGACTGAAGCTTTCTTT,CAWKTDGQRTEAFF,TRBV30,-,-,TRBJ1-1
TGTGCCAGCAGCGTAGCAGGGAAAACTGAAGCTTTCTTT,CASSVAGKTEAFF,TRBV7-9,few,-,TRBJ1-1
TGCAGCGCCGGAGGAGGGACGGAGACCCAGTACTTC,CSAGGGTETQYF,TRBV29-1,-,-,TRBJ2-5
TGTGCCAGCAGCCCCGCTAGCGGGGGAAAGACCCAGTACTTC,CASSPASGGKTQYF,TRBV3-1,-,TRBD2,TRBJ2-5
TGTGCCAGCAGTTCCCTTACAGGGTTCTTCGAGCAGTACTTC,CASSSLTGFFEQYF,TRBV27,many,-,TRBJ2-7
TGCAGTGCTAGAGATAGGGACGGGACAGTCTCCGAGCAGTACTTC,CSARDRDGTVSEQYF,TRBV20-1,-,TRBD1,TRBJ2-7
TGCGCCAGCAGTCCTGTGAGGGACAGGTGGAGCTCCTACGAGCAGTACTTC,CASSPVRDRWSSYEQYF,TRBV5-1,-,TRBD1,TRBJ2-7
TGTGCCGCCGACGGCGGTCTGGGCACTGAAGCTTTCTTT,CAADGGLGTEAFF,TRBV19,few,-,TRBJ1-1
TGTGCCAGCAGCTTAGCAGGGGCCAAAAACATTCAGTACTTC,CASSLAGAKNIQYF,TRBV5-6,many,-,TRBJ2-4
TGTGCCAGCAGTTCCACGCAAGGGGGGGCCCTCCACTTT,CASSSTQGGALHF,TRBV6-5,-,-,TRBJ1-6
TGTGCCAGCAGTTGGGGGGCGACGAACACTGAAGCTTTCTTT,CASSWGATNTEAFF,TRBV28,-,-,TRBJ1-1
TGCAGTGCTGGTATAGCGGGAGGGGTCCTCGAGCAGTACTTC,CSAGIAGGVLEQYF,TRBV20-1,-,TRBD2,TRBJ2-7
TGTGCCAGCAGTTCTTGGAGAGGGGGGATTTGGATGGGAGCTTTCTTT,CASSSWRGGIWMGAFF,TRBV6-2/TRBV6-3,-,-,TRBJ1-1
TGTGCCAGCGCCCTCGTCAGAAACACCGGGGAGCTGTTTTTT,CASALVRNTGELFF,TRBV6-2/TRBV6-3,many,-,TRBJ2-2
TGTGCCAGCAGCCGAAGGACAGGAGTCGATACTGCTGGCTACACCTTC,CASSRRTGVDTAGYTF,TRBV7-6,few,TRBD1,TRBJ1-2
TGCAGTGCTAGAGACATACTCCGGGACAGGGATAATTCACCCCTCCACTTT,CSARDILRDRDNSPLHF,TRBV20-1,many,TRBD1,TRBJ1-6
TGTGCCAGCAGTTACTCGACGGCTAGCAATCAGCCCCAGCATTTT,CASSYSTASNQPQHF,TRBV6-2/TRBV6-3,many,-,TRBJ1-5
TGTGCCAGCAGCCAAGATCTTAACCTGGGGGGACAGAATCAGCCCCAGCATTTT,CASSQDLNLGGQNQPQHF,TRBV4-2,-,TRBD1,TRBJ1-5
TGTGCCAGCAGCCCCAGGAGAGACACCATATATTTT,CASSPRRDTIYF,TRBV7-9,-,-,TRBJ1-3
TGCGCCAGCAGCCAGGCACTAGCGGGGGGAGACAATGAGCAGTTCTTC,CASSQALAGGDNEQFF,TRBV4-1,-,TRBD2,TRBJ2-1
TGCAGCGTTGAAGGTTTGAACACCGGGGAGCTGTTTTTT,CSVEGLNTGELFF,TRBV29-1,-,-,TRBJ2-2
TGTGCCAGCAGTCCAACTAGCGGGAGTCTAGACGAGCAGTACTTC,CASSPTSGSLDEQYF,TRBV6-1,-,TRBD2,TRBJ2-7
TGTGCCAGCAGTTCCTGGGCAAAAATGAACACTGAAGCTTTCTTT,CASSSWAKMNTEAFF,TRBV27,many,-,TRBJ1-1
TGTGCCAGCAGTGAAGCCGGAAGACTAGCGAGCACAGATACGCAGTATTTT,CASSEAGRLASTDTQYF,TRBV2,-,TRBD2,TRBJ2-3
TGTGCCACCAGCAACGGACAGACGTTTAATGAAAAACTGTTTTTT,CATSNGQTFNEKLFF,TRBV15,few,-,TRBJ1-4
TGTGCCAGCAGTTCGGGCGGGAGGGCGGAAGAGACCCAGTACTTC,CASSSGGRAEETQYF,TRBV12-3/TRBV12-4,-,TRBD2,TRBJ2-5